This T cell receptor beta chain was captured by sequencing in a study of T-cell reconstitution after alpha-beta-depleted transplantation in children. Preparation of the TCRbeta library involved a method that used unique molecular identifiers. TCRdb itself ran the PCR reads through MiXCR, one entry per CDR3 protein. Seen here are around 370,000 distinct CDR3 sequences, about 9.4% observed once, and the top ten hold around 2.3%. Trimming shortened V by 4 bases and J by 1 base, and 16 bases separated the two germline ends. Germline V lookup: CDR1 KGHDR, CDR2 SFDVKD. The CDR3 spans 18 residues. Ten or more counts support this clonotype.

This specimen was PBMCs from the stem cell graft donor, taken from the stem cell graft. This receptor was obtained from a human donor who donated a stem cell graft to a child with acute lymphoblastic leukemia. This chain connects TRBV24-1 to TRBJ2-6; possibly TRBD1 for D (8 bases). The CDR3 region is CATSEGQVRGSGANVLTF. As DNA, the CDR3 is TGTGCCACCAGTGAGGGACAGGTGCGGGGGTCTGGGGCCAACGTCCTGACTTTC.